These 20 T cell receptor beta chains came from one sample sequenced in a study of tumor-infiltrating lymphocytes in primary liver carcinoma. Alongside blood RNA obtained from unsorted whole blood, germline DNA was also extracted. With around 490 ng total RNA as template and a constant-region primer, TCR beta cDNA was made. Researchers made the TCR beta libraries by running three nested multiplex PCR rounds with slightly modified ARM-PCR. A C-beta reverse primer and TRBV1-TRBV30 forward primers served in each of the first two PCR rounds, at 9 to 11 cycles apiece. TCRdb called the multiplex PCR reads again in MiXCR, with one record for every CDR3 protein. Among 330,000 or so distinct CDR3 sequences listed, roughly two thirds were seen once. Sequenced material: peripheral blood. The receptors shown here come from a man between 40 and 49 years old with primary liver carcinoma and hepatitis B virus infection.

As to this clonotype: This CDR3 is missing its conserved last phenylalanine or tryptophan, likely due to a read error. This chain's CDR3 is CASSYSKTGVWYDQYS. CDR3 bases: TGTGCCAGCAGTTACTCGAAGACAGGGGTGTGGTACGACCAGTACTCC. The genes are TRBV6-5 and TRBJ2-7; 8 nucleotides match TRBD1. The CDR3 runs 16 residues. The V gene's germline CDR1 is MNHEY and CDR2 SVGAGI.

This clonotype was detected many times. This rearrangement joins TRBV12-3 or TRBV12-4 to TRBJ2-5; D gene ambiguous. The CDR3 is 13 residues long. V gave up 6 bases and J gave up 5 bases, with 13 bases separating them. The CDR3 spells CASSATVLETQYF. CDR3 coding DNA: TGTGCCAGCAGCGCGACTGTTTTGGAGACCCAGTACTTC.

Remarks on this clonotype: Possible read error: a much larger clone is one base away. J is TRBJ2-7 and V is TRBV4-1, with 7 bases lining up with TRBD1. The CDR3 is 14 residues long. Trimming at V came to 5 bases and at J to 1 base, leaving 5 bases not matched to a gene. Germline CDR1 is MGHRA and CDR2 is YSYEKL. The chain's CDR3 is CASSSPGQSYEQYF. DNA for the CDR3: TGCGCCAGCAGCAGCCCGGGACAGTCCTACGAGCAGTACTTC.

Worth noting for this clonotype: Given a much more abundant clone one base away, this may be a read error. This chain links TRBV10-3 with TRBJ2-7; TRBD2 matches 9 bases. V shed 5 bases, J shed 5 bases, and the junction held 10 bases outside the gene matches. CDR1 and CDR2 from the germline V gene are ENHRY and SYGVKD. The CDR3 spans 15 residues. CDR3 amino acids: CAISPQGLALNEQYF. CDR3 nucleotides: TGTGCCATCAGTCCTCAGGGACTAGCTTTGAACGAGCAGTACTTC.

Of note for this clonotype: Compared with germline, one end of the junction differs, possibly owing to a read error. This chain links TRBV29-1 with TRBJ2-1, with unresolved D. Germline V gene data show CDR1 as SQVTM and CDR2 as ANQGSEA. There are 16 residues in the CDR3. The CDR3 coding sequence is TGCAGCGTTGAGGCGAGGCGTGAGCCGGCTAACAATGAGCGGTTCTTC. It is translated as CSVEARREPANNERFF.

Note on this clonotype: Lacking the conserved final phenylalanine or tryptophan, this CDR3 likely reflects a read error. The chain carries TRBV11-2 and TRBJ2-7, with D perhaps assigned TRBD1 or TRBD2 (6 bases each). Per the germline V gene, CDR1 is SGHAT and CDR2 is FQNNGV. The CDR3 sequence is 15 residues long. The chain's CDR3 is CVSSSGLEGEYEQYL. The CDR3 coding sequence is TGTGTCAGCAGCTCCGGTTTGGAGGGGGAATACGAGCAGTACTTA.

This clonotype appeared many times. The CDR3 here is CASSESTNYNEQFF. The CDR3 region has the DNA TGCGCCAGCAGTGAGTCGACCAATTACAATGAGCAGTTCTTC. The chain has TRBV10-1 and TRBJ2-1; no definite D call. Germline V CDR1 and CDR2: WNHNN, SYGVQD (reference sequence). This CDR3 spans 14 amino acids. V dropped 0 bases and J dropped 4 bases, with 7 bases sitting between them.

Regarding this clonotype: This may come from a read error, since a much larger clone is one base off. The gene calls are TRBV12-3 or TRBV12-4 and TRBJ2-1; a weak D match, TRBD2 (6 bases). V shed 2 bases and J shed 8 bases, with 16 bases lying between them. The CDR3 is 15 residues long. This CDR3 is CASSLYGGGPHEQFF. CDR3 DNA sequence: TGTGCCAGCAGTTTATACGGGGGTGGCCCCCATGAGCAGTTCTTC.

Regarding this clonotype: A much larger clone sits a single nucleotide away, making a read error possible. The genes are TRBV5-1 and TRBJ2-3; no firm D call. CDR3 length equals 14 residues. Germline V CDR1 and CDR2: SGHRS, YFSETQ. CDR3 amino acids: CTSSLATFTDTQYF. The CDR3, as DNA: TGCACCAGCAGCTTGGCGACTTTCACAGATACGCAGTATTTT. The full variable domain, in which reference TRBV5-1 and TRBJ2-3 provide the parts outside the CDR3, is KAGVTQTPRYLIKTRGQQVTLSCSPISGHRSVSWYQQTPGQGLQFLFEYFSETQRNKGNFPGRFSGRQFSNSRSEMNVSTLELGDSALYLCTSSLATFTDTQYFGPGTRLTVL.

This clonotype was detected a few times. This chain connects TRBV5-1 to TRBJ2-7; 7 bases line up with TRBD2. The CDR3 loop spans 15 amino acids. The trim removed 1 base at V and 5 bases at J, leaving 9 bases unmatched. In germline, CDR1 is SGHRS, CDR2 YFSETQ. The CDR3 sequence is CASSLSGGSVHEQYF. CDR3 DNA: TGCGCCAGCAGCTTGTCCGGGGGGTCGGTCCACGAGCAGTACTTC.

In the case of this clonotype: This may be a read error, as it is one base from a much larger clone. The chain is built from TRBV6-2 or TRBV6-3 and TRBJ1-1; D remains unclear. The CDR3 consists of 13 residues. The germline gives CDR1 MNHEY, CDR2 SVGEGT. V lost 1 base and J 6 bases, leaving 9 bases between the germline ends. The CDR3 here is CASSYFRNSEAFF. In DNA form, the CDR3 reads TGTGCCAGCAGTTACTTTCGAAACTCTGAAGCTTTCTTT.

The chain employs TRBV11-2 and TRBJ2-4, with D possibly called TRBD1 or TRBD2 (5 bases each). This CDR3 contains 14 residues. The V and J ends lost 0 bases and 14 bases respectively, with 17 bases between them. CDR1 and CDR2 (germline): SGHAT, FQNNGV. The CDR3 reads CASSLDQGRGFKYF. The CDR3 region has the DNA TGTGCCAGCAGCTTAGATCAGGGAAGAGGGTTCAAGTACTTC.

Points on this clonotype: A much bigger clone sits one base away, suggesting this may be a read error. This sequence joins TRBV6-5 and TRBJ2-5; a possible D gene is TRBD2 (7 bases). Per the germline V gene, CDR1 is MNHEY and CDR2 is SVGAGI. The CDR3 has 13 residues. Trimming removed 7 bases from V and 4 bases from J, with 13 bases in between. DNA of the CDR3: TGTGCCAGCACTACGGGGGGCCGAGAGACCCAGTACTTC. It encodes CASTTGGRETQYF.

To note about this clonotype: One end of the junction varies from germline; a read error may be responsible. The CDR3 bases are TGCGCCAGCGGACAAGGTGGCGGTACCTACGAGCAGTACTTC. Translation gives CASGQGGGTYEQYF. V is TRBV11-2 and J is TRBJ2-7; TRBD1 or TRBD2 may be the D gene (5 bases each). Per the germline V gene, CDR1 is SGHAT and CDR2 is FQNNGV. There are 14 residues in the CDR3.

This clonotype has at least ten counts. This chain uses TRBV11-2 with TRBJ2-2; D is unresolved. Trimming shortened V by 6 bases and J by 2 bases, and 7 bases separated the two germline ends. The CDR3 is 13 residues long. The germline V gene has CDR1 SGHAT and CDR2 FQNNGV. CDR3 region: CASRTPNTGELFF. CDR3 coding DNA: TGTGCCAGCAGGACCCCTAACACCGGGGAGCTGTTTTTT.

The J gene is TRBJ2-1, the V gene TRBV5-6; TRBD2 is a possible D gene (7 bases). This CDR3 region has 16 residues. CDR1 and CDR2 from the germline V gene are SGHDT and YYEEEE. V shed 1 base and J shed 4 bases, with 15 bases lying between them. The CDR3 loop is CASSLLPEGGYNEQFF. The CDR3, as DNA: TGTGCCAGCAGCTTGTTGCCGGAGGGGGGGTACAATGAGCAGTTCTTC.

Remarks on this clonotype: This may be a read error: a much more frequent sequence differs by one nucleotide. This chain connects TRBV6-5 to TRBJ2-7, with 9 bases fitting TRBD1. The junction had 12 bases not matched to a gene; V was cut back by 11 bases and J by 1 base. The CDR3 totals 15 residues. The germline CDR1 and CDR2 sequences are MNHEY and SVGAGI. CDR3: CAGTDLGTGSYEQYF. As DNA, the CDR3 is TGTGCCGGCACCGACCTCGGGACAGGGTCCTACGAGCAGTACTTC.

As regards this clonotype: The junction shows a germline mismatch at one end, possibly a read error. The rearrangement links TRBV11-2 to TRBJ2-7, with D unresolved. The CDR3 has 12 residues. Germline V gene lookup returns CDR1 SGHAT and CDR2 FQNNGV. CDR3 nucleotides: TGTGCCAGCAGCTCAGTAGGCTACGATCAGTACTTC. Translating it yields CASSSVGYDQYF. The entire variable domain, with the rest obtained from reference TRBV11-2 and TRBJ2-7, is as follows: EAGVAQSPRYKIIEKRQSVAFWCNPISGHATLYWYQQILGQGPKLLIQFQNNGVVDDSQLPKDRFSAERLKGVDSTLKIQPAKLEDSAVYLCASSSVGYDQYFGPGTRLTVT.

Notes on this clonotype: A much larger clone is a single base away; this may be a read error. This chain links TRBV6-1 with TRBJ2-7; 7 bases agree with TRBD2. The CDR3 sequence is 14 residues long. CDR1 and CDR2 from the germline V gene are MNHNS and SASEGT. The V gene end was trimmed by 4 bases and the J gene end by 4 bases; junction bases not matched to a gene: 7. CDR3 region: CASSGVAGPYEQYF. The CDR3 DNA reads TGTGCCAGCAGTGGAGTAGCGGGTCCGTACGAGCAGTACTTC.

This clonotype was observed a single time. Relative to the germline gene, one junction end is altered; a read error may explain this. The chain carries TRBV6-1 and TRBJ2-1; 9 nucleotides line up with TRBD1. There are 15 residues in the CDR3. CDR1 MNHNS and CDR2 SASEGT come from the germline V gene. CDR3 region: CTSSQQGALFDEQFF. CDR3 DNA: TGTACCAGCAGTCAACAGGGGGCCCTATTTGATGAGCAGTTCTTC.